Each of the 3 T cell receptor beta chains below was sequenced from the same sample in a study of T cells in Graves' hyperthyroidism and ophthalmopathy. RNA transcripts gave rise to amplified TCR beta CDR3 regions. A set of HTBI primers served as the primers for a first-round RT-PCR of the TCR CDR3. TCRdb analysed the multiplex PCR reads with MiXCR anew, one entry per CDR3 protein. The data hold around 500,000 distinct CDR3 sequences, with 16% observed a single time. The sequenced sample was blood. The receptors derive from a woman aged 30 to 39 with Graves' ophthalmopathy.

This chain connects TRBV19 to TRBJ2-2, with 10 bases fitting TRBD2. The CDR3 sequence is 16 residues long. The V gene end was trimmed by 7 bases and the J gene end by 2 bases; junction bases not matched to a gene: 7. Germline CDR1 LNHDA, CDR2 SQIVND (reference sequence). CDR3 bases: TGTGCCAGTATGGTAGCGGGAGGCCACAACACCGGGGAGCTGTTTTTT. This translates into CASMVAGGHNTGELFF. Full variable domain (rest looked up from reference TRBV19 and TRBJ2-2): DGGITQSPKYLFRKEGQNVTLSCEQNLNHDAMYWYRQDPGQGLRLIYYSQIVNDFQKGDIAEGYSVSREKKESFPLTVTSAQKNPTAFYLCASMVAGGHNTGELFFGEGSRLTVL.

The genes are TRBV4-3 and TRBJ1-5; D possibly corresponds to TRBD1 (5 bases). Germline CDR1 and CDR2: LGHNA and YSLEER. This CDR3 region has 15 residues. Trimming left V 1 base short and J 7 bases short, with 14 bases between. The CDR3 reads CASSQVSGSGQPQHF. CDR3 nucleotide sequence: TGCGCCAGCAGCCAAGTATCAGGGAGTGGCCAGCCCCAGCATTTT.

J is TRBJ2-1 and V is TRBV6-2 or TRBV6-3, with TRBD2 as a possible D gene (8 bases). Trimming stripped 1 base from V and 0 bases from J, with 19 bases between. CDR1 and CDR2 (germline): MNHEY, SVGEGT. CDR3 length: 19 residues. CDR3 in amino acids: CASSYFEGQRESSYNEQFF. The CDR3 DNA reads TGTGCCAGCAGTTACTTTGAGGGACAGCGGGAGAGCTCCTACAATGAGCAGTTCTTC.